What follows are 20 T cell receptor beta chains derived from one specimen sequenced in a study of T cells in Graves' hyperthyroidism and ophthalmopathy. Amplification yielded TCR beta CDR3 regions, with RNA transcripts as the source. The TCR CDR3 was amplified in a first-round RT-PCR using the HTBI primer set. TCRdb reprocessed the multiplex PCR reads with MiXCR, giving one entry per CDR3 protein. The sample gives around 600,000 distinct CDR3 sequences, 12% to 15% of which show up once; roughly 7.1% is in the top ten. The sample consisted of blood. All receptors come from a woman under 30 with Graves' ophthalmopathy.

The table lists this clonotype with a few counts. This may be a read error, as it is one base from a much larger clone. The CDR3 bases are TGTGCCAGCACCCTGGGGAGACTTCCAAACGATGAGCAGTTCTTC. Protein product: CASTLGRLPNDEQFF. The chain recombines TRBV28 with TRBJ2-1; D perhaps matches TRBD2 (5 bases). Germline CDR1 reads MDHEN; CDR2 reads SYDVKM. This CDR3 comprises 15 residues. V lost 7 bases to trimming and J lost 8 bases, with 21 bases between them.

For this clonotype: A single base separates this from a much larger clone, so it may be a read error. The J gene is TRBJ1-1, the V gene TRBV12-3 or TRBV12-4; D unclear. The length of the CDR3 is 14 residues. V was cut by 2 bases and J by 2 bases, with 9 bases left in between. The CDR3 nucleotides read TGTGCCAGCAGTTTAAAAGGGAGCAACACTGAAGCTTTCTTT. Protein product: CASSLKGSNTEAFF.

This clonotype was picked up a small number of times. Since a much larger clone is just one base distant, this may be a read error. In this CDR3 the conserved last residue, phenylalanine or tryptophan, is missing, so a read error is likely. The DNA for the CDR3 is TGTGCCAGCAGTTTAGGACGCTATCAGCCCCAGCATCTT. Its protein is CASSLGRYQPQHL. The chain carries TRBV27 and TRBJ1-5; D is ambiguous. Trimming left V 2 bases short and J 5 bases short, with 7 bases between. CDR1 and CDR2 from the germline V gene are MNHEY and SMNVEV (reference sequence). The CDR3 is made up of 13 amino acids.

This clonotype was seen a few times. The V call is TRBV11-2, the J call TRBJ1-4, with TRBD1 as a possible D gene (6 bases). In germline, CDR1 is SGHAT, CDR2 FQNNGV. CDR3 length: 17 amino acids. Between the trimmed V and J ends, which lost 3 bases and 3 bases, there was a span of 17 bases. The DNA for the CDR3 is TGTGCCAGCAGCTTGGTAAACAGGGACATACCTAATGAAAAACTGTTTTTT. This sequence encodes CASSLVNRDIPNEKLFF. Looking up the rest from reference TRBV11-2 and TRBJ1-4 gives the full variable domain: EAGVAQSPRYKIIEKRQSVAFWCNPISGHATLYWYQQILGQGPKLLIQFQNNGVVDDSQLPKDRFSAERLKGVDSTLKIQPAKLEDSAVYLCASSLVNRDIPNEKLFFGSGTQLSVL.

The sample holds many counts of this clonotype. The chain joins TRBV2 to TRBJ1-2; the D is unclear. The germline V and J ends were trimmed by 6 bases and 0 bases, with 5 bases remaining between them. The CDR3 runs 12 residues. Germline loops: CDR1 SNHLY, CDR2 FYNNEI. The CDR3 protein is CASRLSNYGYTF. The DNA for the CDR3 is TGTGCCAGCAGACTCTCTAACTATGGCTACACCTTC.

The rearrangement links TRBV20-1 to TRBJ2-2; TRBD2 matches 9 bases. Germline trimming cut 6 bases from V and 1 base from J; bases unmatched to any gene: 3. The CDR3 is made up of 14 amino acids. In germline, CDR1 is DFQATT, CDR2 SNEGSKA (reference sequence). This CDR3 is CSARLAVNTGELFF. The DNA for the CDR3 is TGCAGTGCCCGACTAGCGGTGAACACCGGGGAGCTGTTTTTT.

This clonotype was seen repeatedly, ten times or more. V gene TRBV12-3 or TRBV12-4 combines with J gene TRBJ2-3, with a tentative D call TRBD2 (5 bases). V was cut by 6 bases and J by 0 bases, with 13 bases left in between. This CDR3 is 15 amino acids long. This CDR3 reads CASSPDLPSTDTQYF. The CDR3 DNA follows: TGTGCCAGCAGCCCGGACTTACCTAGCACAGATACGCAGTATTTT.

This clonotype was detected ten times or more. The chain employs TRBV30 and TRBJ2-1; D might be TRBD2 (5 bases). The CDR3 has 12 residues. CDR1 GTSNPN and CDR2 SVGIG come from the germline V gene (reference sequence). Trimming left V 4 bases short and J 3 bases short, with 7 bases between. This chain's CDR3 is CAWNGLYNEQFF. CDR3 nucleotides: TGTGCCTGGAACGGACTCTACAATGAGCAGTTCTTC.

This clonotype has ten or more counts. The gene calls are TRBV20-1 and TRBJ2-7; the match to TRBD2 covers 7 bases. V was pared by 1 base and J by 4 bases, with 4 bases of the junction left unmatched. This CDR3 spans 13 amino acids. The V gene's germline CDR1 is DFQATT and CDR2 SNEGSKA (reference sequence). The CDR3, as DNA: TGCAGTGCTAGAGTGCCAGCGGGATACGAGCAGTACTTC. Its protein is CSARVPAGYEQYF.

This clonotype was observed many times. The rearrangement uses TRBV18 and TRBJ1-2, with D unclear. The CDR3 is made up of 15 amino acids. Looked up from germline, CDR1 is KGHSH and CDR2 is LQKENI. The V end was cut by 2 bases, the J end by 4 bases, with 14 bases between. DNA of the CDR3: TGTGCCAGCTCACCAGCCGATTCGGTGGGCTATGGCTACACCTTC. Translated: CASSPADSVGYGYTF.

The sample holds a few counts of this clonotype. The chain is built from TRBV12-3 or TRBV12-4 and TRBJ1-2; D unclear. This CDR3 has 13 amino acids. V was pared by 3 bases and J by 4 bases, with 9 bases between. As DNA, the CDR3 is TGTGCCAGCAGTTTGTATGGCAGCTATGGCTACACCTTC. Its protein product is CASSLYGSYGYTF.

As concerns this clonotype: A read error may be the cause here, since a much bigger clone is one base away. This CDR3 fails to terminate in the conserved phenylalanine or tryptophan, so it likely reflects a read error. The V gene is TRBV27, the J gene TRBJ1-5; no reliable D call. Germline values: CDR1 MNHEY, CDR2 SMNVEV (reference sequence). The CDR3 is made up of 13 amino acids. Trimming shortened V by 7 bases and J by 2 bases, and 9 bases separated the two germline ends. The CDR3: CASTWVGNQPQHL. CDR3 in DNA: TGTGCCAGCACATGGGTGGGCAATCAGCCCCAGCATCTT.

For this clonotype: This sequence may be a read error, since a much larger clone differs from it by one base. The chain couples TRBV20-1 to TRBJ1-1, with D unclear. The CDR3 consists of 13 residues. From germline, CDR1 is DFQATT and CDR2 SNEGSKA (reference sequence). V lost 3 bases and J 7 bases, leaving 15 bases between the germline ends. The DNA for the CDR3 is TGCAGTGCTAGCGGGCAGGTGGGCATTGAAGCTTTCTTT. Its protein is CSASGQVGIEAFF.

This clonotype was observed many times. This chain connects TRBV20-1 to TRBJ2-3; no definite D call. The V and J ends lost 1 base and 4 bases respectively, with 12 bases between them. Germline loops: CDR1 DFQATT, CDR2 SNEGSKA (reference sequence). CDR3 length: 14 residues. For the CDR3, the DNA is TGCAGTGCTAGAGTAGGGTATTTGGCAGATACGCAGTATTTT. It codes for CSARVGYLADTQYF.

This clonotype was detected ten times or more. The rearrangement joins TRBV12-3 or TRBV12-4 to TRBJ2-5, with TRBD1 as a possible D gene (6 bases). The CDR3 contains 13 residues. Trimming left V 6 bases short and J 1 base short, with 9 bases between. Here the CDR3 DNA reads TGTGCCAGCAGAGAGACAGGCCAAGAGACCCAGTACTTC. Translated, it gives CASRETGQETQYF.

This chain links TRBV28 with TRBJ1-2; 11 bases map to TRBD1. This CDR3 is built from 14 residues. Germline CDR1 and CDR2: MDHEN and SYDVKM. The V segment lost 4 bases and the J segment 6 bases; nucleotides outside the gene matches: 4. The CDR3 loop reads CASSYRDRGDGYTF. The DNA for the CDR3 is TGTGCCAGCAGTTACCGGGACAGGGGGGATGGCTACACCTTC.

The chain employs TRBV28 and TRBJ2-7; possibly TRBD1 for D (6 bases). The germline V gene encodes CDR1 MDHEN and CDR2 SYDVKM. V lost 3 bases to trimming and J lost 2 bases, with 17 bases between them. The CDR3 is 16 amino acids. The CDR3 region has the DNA TGTGCCAGCAGTTTTTCTCCCTATTCAGGGGCCTACGAGCAGTACTTC. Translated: CASSFSPYSGAYEQYF.

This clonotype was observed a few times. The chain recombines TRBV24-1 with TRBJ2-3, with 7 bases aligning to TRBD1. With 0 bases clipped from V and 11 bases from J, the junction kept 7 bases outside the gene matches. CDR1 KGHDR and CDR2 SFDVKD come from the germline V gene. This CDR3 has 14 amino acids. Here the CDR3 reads CATSDLQEGAGQYF. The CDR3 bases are TGTGCCACCAGTGATTTGCAAGAGGGGGCCGGGCAGTATTTT.

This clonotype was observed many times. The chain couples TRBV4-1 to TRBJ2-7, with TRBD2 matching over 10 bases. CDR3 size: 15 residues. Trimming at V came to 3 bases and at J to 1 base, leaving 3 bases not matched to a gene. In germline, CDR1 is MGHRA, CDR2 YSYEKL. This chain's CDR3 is CASSQLAGASYEQYF. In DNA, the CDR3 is TGCGCCAGCAGCCAGCTAGCGGGAGCTTCCTACGAGCAGTACTTC.

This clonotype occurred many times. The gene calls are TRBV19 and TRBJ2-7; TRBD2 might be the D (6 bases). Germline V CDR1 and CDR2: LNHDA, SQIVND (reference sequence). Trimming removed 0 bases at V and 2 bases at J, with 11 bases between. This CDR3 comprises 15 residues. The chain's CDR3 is CASSIDQPGAYEQYF. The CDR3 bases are TGTGCCAGTAGTATAGACCAACCGGGGGCCTACGAGCAGTACTTC.